This T cell receptor beta chain emerged from a study of T cells after yellow fever vaccination. Trimming cost V 5 bases and J 2 bases, with 14 bases left between them. Germline-derived CDR1 and CDR2 are SQVTM and ANQGSEA. This CDR3 spans 14 amino acids. This clonotype has only a few counts. TCRdb independently ran MiXCR on the 5' RACE reads; one entry per CDR3 protein. The table has under 350,000 distinct CDR3 sequences, about 4% seen once. This clonotype was sampled from a man between 18 and 35 years old who received the YFV17D yellow fever vaccine. The chain couples TRBV29-1 to TRBJ2-3, with a weak D call TRBD1 (6 bases). This specimen was PBMCs, taken 5 days after the yellow fever booster vaccination. CDR3 bases: TGCAGCGTTCCGCAGGGGTCCTACACAGATACGCAGTATTTT. It specifies CSVPQGSYTDTQYF.